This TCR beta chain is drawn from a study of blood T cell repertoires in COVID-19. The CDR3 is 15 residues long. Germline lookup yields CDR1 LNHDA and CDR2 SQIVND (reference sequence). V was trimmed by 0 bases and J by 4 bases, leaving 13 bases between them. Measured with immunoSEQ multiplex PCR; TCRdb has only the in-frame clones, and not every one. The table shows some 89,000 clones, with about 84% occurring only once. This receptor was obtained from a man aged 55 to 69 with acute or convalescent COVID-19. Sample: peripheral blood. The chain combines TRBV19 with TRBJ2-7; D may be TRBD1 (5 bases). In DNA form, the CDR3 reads TGTGCCAGTAGTATAGATCTCACGGACACTTACGAGCAGTACTTC. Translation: CASSIDLTDTYEQYF.